These T cell receptor beta chains were read from a single sample in a study of T cell responses to AZD1222 COVID-19 vaccine. The data were produced by immunoSEQ multiplex PCR, yet TCRdb's version contains in-frame clones alone and is incomplete. This sample has 75,000 to 100,000 clones; around 87% occur once, and the top ten carry around 8%. The sequences come from peripheral blood, collected on day 0 of AZD1222 vaccination. The receptor set was obtained from an adult in good health. CDR3s include the opening cysteine and the closing phenylalanine or tryptophan. The D gene is left open where the match is weak. Clone size is not always given. Where it is, it says once, few, many or a class for expanded clones.

size: once
D: TRBD2
J: TRBJ2-7
V: TRBV5-5
DNA: TGTGCCAGCAGCCAAGCGGGGGCGTACGAGCAGTACTTC
CDR3: CASSQAGAYEQYF

size: NA
D: NA
J: TRBJ2-5
V: TRBV30
DNA: TGTGCCTGGAGGGGCGGGGAGACCCAGTACTTC
CDR3: CAWRGGETQYF

size: NA
D: NA
J: TRBJ1-5
V: TRBV19
DNA: TGTGCCAGTACAAGGGACCTTAATCAGCCCCAGCATTTT
CDR3: CASTRDLNQPQHF

size: NA
D: NA
J: TRBJ2-7
V: TRBV18
DNA: TGTGCCAGCTCACCTCTTAGCAGGTCGGAATCCTACGAGCAGTACTTC
CDR3: CASSPLSRSESYEQYF

size: NA
D: TRBD1
J: TRBJ2-2
V: TRBV29-1
DNA: TGCAGCGTGGACAGGGACACCGGGGAGCTGTTTTTT
CDR3: CSVDRDTGELFF

size: NA
D: NA
J: TRBJ1-5
V: TRBV13
DNA: TGTGCCACAGGGGTGTCCAATCAGCCCCAGCATTTT
CDR3: CATGVSNQPQHF

size: NA
D: NA
J: TRBJ1-6
V: TRBV7-2
DNA: TGTGCCAGCAGCTTAGACAGGAGTGATTCACCCCTCCACTTT
CDR3: CASSLDRSDSPLHF

size: NA
D: NA
J: TRBJ2-5
V: TRBV6-5
DNA: TGTGCCAGCTTTACCAGTCGAGAGACCCAGTACTTC
CDR3: CASFTSRETQYF

size: once
D: NA
J: TRBJ2-7
V: TRBV9
DNA: TGTGCCAGCAGCGTAGGAGGGGGGCCCAACTCCTACGAGCAGTACTTC
CDR3: CASSVGGGPNSYEQYF

size: NA
D: TRBD1
J: TRBJ1-6
V: TRBV19
DNA: TGTGCCAGTAGTACCGACAGGGGGCTGAGGGCCCTCCACTTT
CDR3: CASSTDRGLRALHF

size: NA
D: NA
J: TRBJ2-2
V: TRBV2
DNA: TGTGCCAGCAAAAGGGGGAGCACCGGGGAGCTGTTTTTT
CDR3: CASKRGSTGELFF

size: NA
D: NA
J: TRBJ2-7
V: TRBV6-5
DNA: TGTGCCAGCAGTCCTCCTTTGGGTGGCGAGCAGTACTTC
CDR3: CASSPPLGGEQYF

size: NA
D: NA
J: TRBJ1-2
V: TRBV7-9
DNA: TGTGCCAGCAGCTCTACTATGGACAGTGGCCCCAACTATGGCTACACCTTC
CDR3: CASSSTMDSGPNYGYTF

size: NA
D: TRBD1
J: TRBJ2-5
V: TRBV5-1
DNA: TGCGCCAGCAGCTTGGGGGACAGCCAAGAGACCCAGTACTTC
CDR3: CASSLGDSQETQYF

size: NA
D: NA
J: TRBJ2-6
V: TRBV9
DNA: TGTGCCAGCAGCGTCCAGGACGGACTCTCTGGGGCCAACGTCCTGACTTTC
CDR3: CASSVQDGLSGANVLTF

size: NA
D: NA
J: TRBJ2-5
V: TRBV14
DNA: TGTGCCAGCAGCCAAGATTGGGGGGCACAAGAGACCCAGTACTTC
CDR3: CASSQDWGAQETQYF

size: NA
D: NA
J: TRBJ1-5
V: TRBV27
DNA: TGTGCCAGCAGTTTATCCGGATCCAATCAGCCCCAGCATTTT
CDR3: CASSLSGSNQPQHF

size: few
D: NA
J: TRBJ2-3
V: TRBV2
DNA: TGTGCCAGCAGTCAACTCGTCCTCGGGGTGTACACAGATACGCAGTATTTT
CDR3: CASSQLVLGVYTDTQYF

size: NA
D: TRBD2
J: TRBJ2-1
V: TRBV19
DNA: TGTGCCAGTAGTATACAGCGGGGGTTAAATGAGCAGTTCTTC
CDR3: CASSIQRGLNEQFF

size: NA
D: NA
J: TRBJ1-2
V: TRBV24-1
DNA: TGTGCCACCAGTGATTTAGAAGGGAACTATGGCTACACCTTC
CDR3: CATSDLEGNYGYTF

size: NA
D: NA
J: TRBJ1-1
V: TRBV7-9
DNA: TGTGCCAGCACCTTTGGGCAGACGAACACTGAAGCTTTCTTT
CDR3: CASTFGQTNTEAFF

size: few
D: NA
J: TRBJ1-5
V: TRBV6-5
DNA: TGTGCCAGCAGTTACCAAAAGGGGAGCAATCAGCCCCAGCATTTT
CDR3: CASSYQKGSNQPQHF

size: NA
D: NA
J: TRBJ1-5
V: TRBV3-1/TRBV3-2
DNA: TGTGCCAGCAGCCATTCGCGGGGGGCCGGTCAGCCCCAGCATTTT
CDR3: CASSHSRGAGQPQHF

size: NA
D: TRBD1
J: TRBJ1-2
V: TRBV15
DNA: TGTGCCACCAGCAGGGACAGGGGTGGCTACACCTTC
CDR3: CATSRDRGGYTF

size: once
D: TRBD1
J: TRBJ1-6
V: TRBV30
DNA: TGTGCCTGGAGTCCTAGGGACAGCCGTAATTCACCCCTCCACTTT
CDR3: CAWSPRDSRNSPLHF

size: NA
D: TRBD1
J: TRBJ2-5
V: TRBV4-1
DNA: TGCGCCAGCAGCCACAGACAGGGGTGGCAAGAGACCCAGTACTTC
CDR3: CASSHRQGWQETQYF

size: NA
D: NA
J: TRBJ1-2
V: TRBV14
DNA: TGTGCCAGCAGTCTGGACGGCCGCAGCTACACCTTC
CDR3: CASSLDGRSYTF

size: NA
D: NA
J: TRBJ1-5
V: TRBV6-5
DNA: TGTGCCAGCAGTTACGGGGGCACGCAGCCCCAGCATTTT
CDR3: CASSYGGTQPQHF

size: NA
D: TRBD1
J: TRBJ2-1
V: TRBV4-1
DNA: TGCGCCAGCAGCCAAACTAGGACAGGGGGGGATGAGCAGTTCTTC
CDR3: CASSQTRTGGDEQFF

size: NA
D: NA
J: TRBJ2-3
V: TRBV6-4
DNA: TGTGCCAGCAGTGAAACGGCTAGCACAGATACGCAGTATTTT
CDR3: CASSETASTDTQYF

size: NA
D: NA
J: TRBJ1-3
V: TRBV4-3
DNA: TGCGCCAGCAGCCAAGATACTAAGGGACATGGAAACACCATATATTTT
CDR3: CASSQDTKGHGNTIYF

size: NA
D: TRBD1
J: TRBJ2-3
V: TRBV3-1/TRBV3-2
DNA: TGTGCCAGCAGGGACAGGGGTGCAGATACGCAGTATTTT
CDR3: CASRDRGADTQYF

size: NA
D: NA
J: TRBJ1-4
V: TRBV19
DNA: TGTGCCAGTAGTAGCCAGGGTGGTTCTTCCAATGAAAAACTGTTTTTT
CDR3: CASSSQGGSSNEKLFF

size: NA
D: TRBD2
J: TRBJ2-1
V: TRBV2
DNA: TGTGCCAGCAGGACGGGAGGGACGCGGAATGAGCAGTTCTTC
CDR3: CASRTGGTRNEQFF

size: NA
D: NA
J: TRBJ2-5
V: TRBV2
DNA: TGTGCCAGCAGTGAAAACCCGGCACCTAAGGAGACCCAGTACTTC
CDR3: CASSENPAPKETQYF

size: NA
D: NA
J: TRBJ2-5
V: TRBV6-4
DNA: TGTGCCAGCATGGGACGTGGACAAGAGACCCAGTACTTC
CDR3: CASMGRGQETQYF

size: NA
D: NA
J: TRBJ2-3
V: TRBV11-2
DNA: TGTGCCAGCAGCTTGTCTAAGGGGGCAGATACGCAGTATTTT
CDR3: CASSLSKGADTQYF